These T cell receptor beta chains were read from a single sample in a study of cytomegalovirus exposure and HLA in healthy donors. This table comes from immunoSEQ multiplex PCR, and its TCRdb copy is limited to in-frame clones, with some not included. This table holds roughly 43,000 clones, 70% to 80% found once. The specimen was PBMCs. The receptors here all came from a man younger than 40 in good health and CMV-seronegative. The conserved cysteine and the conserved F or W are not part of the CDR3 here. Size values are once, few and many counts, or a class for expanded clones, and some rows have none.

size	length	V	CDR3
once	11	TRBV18	ASSSGLAETQY
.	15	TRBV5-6	ASSWGTSGSSGNIQY
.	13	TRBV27	ASSPRTHYSYEQY
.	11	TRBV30	ARHGQGIGELF
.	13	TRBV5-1	ASSLGTGGGETQY
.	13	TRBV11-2	ASSLEGAVSYEQY
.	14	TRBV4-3	ASSHAGDRVGDGYT
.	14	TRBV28	ASSLAGTHSTYEQY
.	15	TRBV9	ASSVVPRGAGEDTQY
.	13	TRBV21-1	ASSGERGTSYGYT
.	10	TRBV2	ASGQGGTEAF
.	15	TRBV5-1	ASSSFAGGSGANVLT
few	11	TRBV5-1	ASSGTYNTEAF
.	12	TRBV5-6	ASSFSGRGETQY
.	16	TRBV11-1	ASSLDPSGRERSYEQY
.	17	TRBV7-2	ASSPGGGAGGPSEETQY
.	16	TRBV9	ASSESHRVPPSNYGYT
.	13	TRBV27	ASSFRETNTGELF
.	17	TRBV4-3	ASSQGRDIGLAGVYEQY
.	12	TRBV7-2	ASSLVSWGGEQY
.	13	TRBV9	ASSADRAGYNEQF
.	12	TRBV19	ASSLQVTTDTQY
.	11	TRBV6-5	ASRQTLNTEAF
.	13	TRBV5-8	ASSPGLAGTGELF
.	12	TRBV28	ASRGAGLRTGYT
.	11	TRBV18	ASSPDGIGEQF
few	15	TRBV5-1	ASSLEAGGLPTYEQY
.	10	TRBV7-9	ASSLISGGYT
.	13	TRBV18	ASSLDSYSNQPQH
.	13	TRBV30	AGKKRERIGETQY
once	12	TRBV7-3	ASSPYSGNYGYT
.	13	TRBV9	ASRLRTGNTGELF
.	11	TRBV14	ASSHSPLYEQY
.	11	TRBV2	ASSDAGGEGYT
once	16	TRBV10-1	ASSELGGRASSYNEQF
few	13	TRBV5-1	ASGLAGGNTGELF
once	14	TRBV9	ASSIRAGGSYNEQF
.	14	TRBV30	AWSVLRAGRAYGYT